These 22 T cell receptor beta chains share one sample of origin, sequenced in a study of blood T cell repertoires in COVID-19. Libraries were prepared by immunoSEQ multiplex PCR; TCRdb keeps only in-frame clonotypes and omits some of them. The sample shows about 260,000 clones, about 91% of them seen only once. The sequenced sample was peripheral blood. These receptors all come from a person aged 18 to 29 with COVID-19, enrolled during active disease.

The rearrangement links TRBV5-1 to TRBJ2-5, with 7 bases fitting TRBD1. CDR1 and CDR2 from the germline V gene are SGHRS and YFSETQ. This CDR3 is 14 amino acids long. After removal of 3 bases from V and 4 bases from J, the junction contained 6 bases not matched to a gene. The CDR3, as DNA: TGCGCCAGCAGCTCACAGGGGTGGGGAGAGACCCAGTACTTC. Residues: CASSSQGWGETQYF.

The rearrangement links TRBV28 to TRBJ2-7; D gene ambiguous. V gave up 1 base and J gave up 2 bases, with 6 bases separating them. Germline V CDR1 and CDR2: MDHEN, SYDVKM. The CDR3 has 13 amino acids. Here the CDR3 DNA reads TGTGCCAGCAGTTTATCTCCGGCCTACGAGCAGTACTTC. Amino acid sequence: CASSLSPAYEQYF.

V is TRBV5-4 and J is TRBJ2-7; weak D call: TRBD2 (5 bases). CDR1 is SGHNT, CDR2 YYREEE, per germline (reference sequence). The CDR3 has 13 amino acids. V was shortened by 0 bases and J by 3 bases, with 7 bases between the two germline ends. The CDR3 protein is CASSLESGYEQYF. CDR3 DNA sequence: TGTGCCAGCAGCTTGGAGAGCGGCTACGAGCAGTACTTC. Combining the CDR3 with reference TRBV5-4 and TRBJ2-7 gives the whole variable domain ETGVTQSPTHLIKTRGQQVTLRCSSQSGHNTVSWYQQALGQGPQFIFQYYREEENGRGNFPPRFSGLQFPNYSSELNVNALELDDSALYLCASSLESGYEQYFGPGTRLTVT.

The chain joins TRBV3-1 (or the pseudogene TRBV3-2) to TRBJ1-1; D is uncertain. With 2 bases removed from V and 1 base from J, the gap between germline ends came to 11 bases. This CDR3 region has 15 residues. CDR1 LGHDT and CDR2 YNNKEL come from the germline V gene (reference sequence). Here the CDR3 reads CASSQIPGRNTEAFF. The CDR3 DNA is TGTGCCAGCAGCCAAATTCCGGGAAGGAACACTGAAGCTTTCTTT.

This chain connects TRBV2 to TRBJ2-4; no definite D call. The CDR3 is made up of 14 amino acids. In germline, CDR1 is SNHLY, CDR2 FYNNEI. The V and J ends lost 6 bases and 1 base respectively, with 10 bases between them. CDR3: CASRWALAKNIQYF. DNA for the CDR3: TGTGCCAGCAGATGGGCGTTGGCCAAAAACATTCAGTACTTC.

This chain links TRBV4-1 with TRBJ2-1; 9 bases match TRBD2. The germline V gene has CDR1 MGHRA and CDR2 YSYEKL. V was pared by 4 bases and J by 3 bases, with 25 bases of the junction left unmatched. CDR3 length equals 22 residues. The CDR3 DNA sequence: TGCGCCAGCAGCCCCGTCCCCCGATTAGCGGGAGCACCAAATAAGGTCTACAATGAGCAGTTCTTC. It is translated as CASSPVPRLAGAPNKVYNEQFF.

CDR3 loop: CASSWTGLASGNTIYF. The CDR3, as DNA: TGTGCCAGCAGTTGGACAGGGCTCGCCTCTGGAAACACCATATATTTT. The chain combines TRBV6-5 with TRBJ1-3; TRBD1 aligns across 8 bases. Germline V gene data show CDR1 as MNHEY and CDR2 as SVGAGI. V gave up 4 bases and J gave up 0 bases; unmatched junction bases: 5. CDR3 length equals 16 residues.

The chain couples TRBV7-9 to TRBJ2-7; possibly TRBD2 for D (6 bases). CDR3 length: 14 amino acids. V was shortened by 2 bases and J by 3 bases, with 11 bases between the two germline ends. Germline V gene lookup returns CDR1 SEHNR and CDR2 FQNEAQ (reference sequence). The CDR3 spells CASSLWPTSYEQYF. For the CDR3, the DNA is TGTGCCAGCAGCTTATGGCCGACTAGCTACGAGCAGTACTTC.

This clone was detected once. This chain connects TRBV19 to TRBJ1-5, with 7 bases matching TRBD1. The CDR3 is made up of 14 amino acids. V gave up 7 bases and J gave up 6 bases; unmatched junction bases: 9. Germline assignment: CDR1 LNHDA and CDR2 SQIVND (reference sequence). As DNA, the CDR3 is TGTGCCAGTACCGGCGGGACAGTTGGTCAGCCCCAGCATTTT. This gives the protein CASTGGTVGQPQHF.

The chain carries TRBV6-2 or TRBV6-3 and TRBJ2-3; 13 bases line up with TRBD2. Germline V gene lookup returns CDR1 MNHEY and CDR2 SVGEGT. There are 16 residues in the CDR3. Trimming cost V 5 bases and J 5 bases; bases outside gene matches: 7. CDR3 in amino acids: CASSPGLAGVGDTQYF. The CDR3 DNA reads TGTGCCAGCAGTCCCGGACTAGCGGGAGTTGGAGATACGCAGTATTTT.

The chain employs TRBV5-1 and TRBJ2-1; D unresolved. The CDR3 spans 14 residues. Per germline, CDR1 SGHRS and CDR2 YFSETQ. V lost 0 bases and J lost 5, with 9 bases in between. CDR3 sequence (DNA): TGCGCCAGCAGCTTGGATCTCTCGGACAATGAGCAGTTCTTC. This sequence encodes CASSLDLSDNEQFF.

The V and J genes are TRBV9 and TRBJ1-1; maybe TRBD1 (6 bases). The CDR3 loop spans 15 amino acids. Trimming removed 4 bases from V and 0 bases from J, with 13 bases in between. Germline lookup yields CDR1 SGDLS and CDR2 YYNGEE. CDR3 in amino acids: CASSPGQHMNTEAFF. CDR3 nucleotide sequence: TGTGCCAGCAGCCCAGGACAGCATATGAACACTGAAGCTTTCTTT.

J is TRBJ1-1 and V is TRBV5-1; tentatively, D is TRBD1 (5 bases). Trimming pared 6 bases from V and 1 base from J, leaving 16 bases between. In germline, CDR1 is SGHRS, CDR2 YFSETQ. This CDR3 has 15 residues. CDR3 sequence reads: CASNPLGPRNTEAFF. In nucleotides, the CDR3 is TGCGCCAGCAATCCACTGGGGCCCCGGAACACTGAAGCTTTCTTT. Full variable domain (remainder filled in from reference TRBV5-1 and TRBJ1-1): KAGVTQTPRYLIKTRGQQVTLSCSPISGHRSVSWYQQTPGQGLQFLFEYFSETQRNKGNFPGRFSGRQFSNSRSEMNVSTLELGDSALYLCASNPLGPRNTEAFFGQGTRLTVV.

This CDR3 is CASRYTGESGGYTF. CDR3 in DNA: TGTGCCAGCAGATATACAGGGGAGTCGGGCGGCTACACCTTC. The chain has TRBV7-2 and TRBJ1-2, with 7 bases fitting TRBD1. CDR1 SGHTA and CDR2 FQGNSA come from the germline V gene. V was clipped by 6 bases and J by 8 bases; unmatched bases: 12. This CDR3 is built from 14 residues.

The chain has TRBV9 and TRBJ1-2; 7 nucleotides line up with TRBD1. CDR1 and CDR2 from the germline V gene are SGDLS and YYNGEE. The CDR3 sequence is 14 residues long. J gave up 0 bases and V 3 bases, and 2 bases lay outside the gene matches. CDR3 sequence: CASSAGTANYGYTF. CDR3 nucleotides: TGTGCCAGCAGCGCGGGGACAGCTAACTATGGCTACACCTTC.

The rearrangement uses TRBV5-1 and TRBJ1-1, with 8 positions matching TRBD1. V gave up 2 bases and J gave up 11 bases; unmatched junction bases: 14. Germline V gene data show CDR1 as SGHRS and CDR2 as YFSETQ. The CDR3 is made up of 15 amino acids. CDR3 amino acids: CASSLNTGGLNLAFF. The CDR3 DNA reads TGCGCCAGCAGCTTAAATACAGGGGGATTGAATTTGGCTTTCTTT.

The CDR3 loop is CATSTGGGNGYTF. In nucleotides, the CDR3 is TGTGCCACCAGCACTGGGGGGGGCAATGGCTACACCTTC. The rearrangement joins TRBV24-1 to TRBJ1-2, with D perhaps matching TRBD1 (6 bases). Trimming pared 7 bases from V and 6 bases from J, leaving 14 bases between. Germline CDR1 and CDR2: KGHDR and SFDVKD. This CDR3 has 13 residues.

V is TRBV13 and J is TRBJ1-1, with TRBD1 matching over 8 bases. With V trimmed by 5 bases and J by 11 bases, 7 bases remained unmatched. The CDR3 has 12 amino acids. CDR1 and CDR2 (germline): PRHDT, FYEKMQ (reference sequence). The DNA of the CDR3 is TGTGCCAGCAGCCCCTCGGACAGGGTGGCTTTCTTT. Translation: CASSPSDRVAFF.

V is TRBV18 and J is TRBJ2-7; possibly TRBD1 for D (5 bases). This CDR3 is 12 amino acids long. Germline CDR1 KGHSH, CDR2 LQKENI. V was clipped by 3 bases and J by 4 bases, with 7 bases between them. The CDR3 region has the DNA TGTGCCAGCTCACCGGACACATACGAGCAGTACTTC. This encodes CASSPDTYEQYF.

CDR3 DNA: TGTGCCAGCAGCGAGCAGGGGCGGGAGGTAGATACGCAGTATTTT. Translating it yields CASSEQGREVDTQYF. This chain links TRBV9 with TRBJ2-3; 8 bases align to TRBD2. Germline V lookup: CDR1 SGDLS, CDR2 YYNGEE. The CDR3 length is 15 residues. With 3 bases clipped from V and 5 bases from J, the junction kept 8 bases outside the gene matches.

This clone was recorded a few times. This chain uses TRBV7-2 with TRBJ1-1, with 10 bases that match TRBD1. The CDR3 is 18 residues long. The V segment lost 7 bases and the J segment 1 base; nucleotides outside the gene matches: 15. Germline lookup yields CDR1 SGHTA and CDR2 FQGNSA. The CDR3 is CASTPGVGQGFKNTEAFF. Written as DNA, the CDR3 is TGTGCCAGCACTCCCGGGGTGGGACAGGGGTTTAAGAACACTGAAGCTTTCTTT.

This chain connects TRBV7-2 to TRBJ1-1, with TRBD1 as a possible D gene (5 bases). V gave up 2 bases and J gave up 0 bases, with 7 bases separating them. This CDR3 has 14 amino acids. The germline V gene encodes CDR1 SGHTA and CDR2 FQGNSA. DNA of the CDR3: TGTGCCAGCAGCTTAACGACAGTGAACACTGAAGCTTTCTTT. The encoded protein is CASSLTTVNTEAFF.